This T cell receptor (beta chain) originates from a study of cytomegalovirus exposure and HLA in healthy donors. Study-level background: Researchers previously reported finding about 110 million unique TCR beta sequences from around 200 million T cells. Regarding the study as a whole: Common viral pathogens seemed to be connected with several of the most significant clusters, according to a later analysis.

All the people who gave samples were healthy bone marrow donors. A note on this clone: Its antigen is not identified.

The PCR ran on 60 Vbeta and 13 Jbeta primers. Per the study methods: Tens of millions of unique TCR beta chains, roughly 10 million shared, were counted in a later analysis. TCRdb keeps only in-frame clones here, not all; method: immunoSEQ multiplex PCR. For V, J and clone size, that table is used; D and trimming come from the DNA. The sample has about 130,000 clones, over 80% seen once. V was trimmed by 4 bases and J by 2 bases, leaving 11 bases between them. The CDR3 consists of 14 residues. CDR1 is SGHVS, CDR2 FNYEAQ, per germline. V usage is TRBV7-6 and J usage is TRBJ1-1, with D maybe TRBD1 (5 bases). The receptor's source is a man aged 18-30 years in good health and CMV-seropositive. Sequencing input: PBMCs. The CDR3 DNA reads as TGTGCCAGCAGCTCCGGGGGGACCAACACTGAAGCTTTCTTT. Protein: CASSSGGTNTEAFF.